The clone carrying this T cell receptor beta chain was picked up a small number of times. Some clones are missing from TCRdb's copy, which holds only in-frame ones; the method was immunoSEQ multiplex PCR. There are about 130,000 clones in the sample; about 88% occur only once, and about 3.4% lies in the top ten. These data are taken from a study of control samples from healthy donors and cancer patients. Germline values: CDR1 SGHVS, CDR2 FQNEAQ. The junction had 7 bases not matched to a gene; V was cut back by 3 bases and J by 5 bases. This CDR3 region has 16 residues. Sequencing was done on a sample of blood. This sequence joins TRBV7-8 and TRBJ2-7, with 13 bases identical to TRBD2. This receptor was taken from a man aged 50 or older in good health. The CDR3 is CASSFTSGGAFNEQYF. The CDR3 DNA sequence: TGTGCCAGCAGCTTTACTAGCGGGGGGGCCTTCAACGAGCAGTACTTC.